These T cell receptor beta chains were read from a single sample in a study of blood T cell repertoires in COVID-19. The method was immunoSEQ multiplex PCR; TCRdb's version includes in-frame clones alone and lacks a portion of them. The data contain around 160,000 clones, over 75% of them singletons. Source material: peripheral blood. These receptors originate from a man between 60 and 70 years old with active or convalescent COVID-19. Both conserved end residues are part of each CDR3. Fields, in order: V gene, D gene, J gene, clone size, CDR3 DNA, CDR3 protein. The D gene is left open where the match is weak. Clone sizes are given selectively: once, few, many, or a class where the clone is expanded.

>TRBV18|TRBD1|TRBJ2-1|once
TGTGCCAGCTCACCACAGGGACAGGGGGCGTTCAATGAGCAGTTCTTC
CASSPQGQGAFNEQFF
>TRBV4-3|TRBD2|TRBJ2-6|once
TGCGCCAGCAGCCAAGAGGGGGAGGGCTCTGGGGCCAACGTCCTGACTTTC
CASSQEGEGSGANVLTF
>TRBV4-3|.|TRBJ1-5|.
TGCGCCAGCAGCCAAGATCTGGCGGGGTTTCAGCCCCAGCATTTT
CASSQDLAGFQPQHF
>TRBV4-2|TRBD2|TRBJ2-5|.
TGTGCCAGCAGCCCTTTCGGACTAGCGGGAGGGCCGTGGGAGACCCAGTACTTC
CASSPFGLAGGPWETQYF
>TRBV6-5|.|TRBJ1-6|.
TGTGCCAGCTGGCGGAGCTCCTATAATTCACCCCTCCACTTT
CASWRSSYNSPLHF
>TRBV3-1/TRBV3-2|.|TRBJ2-3|.
TGTGCCAGCAGCCAAGTAACCGGGGATACGCAGTATTTT
CASSQVTGDTQYF
>TRBV19|.|TRBJ1-1|once
TGTGCCAGTAGTATCCAGGGATGGAACACTGAAGCTTTCTTT
CASSIQGWNTEAFF
>TRBV4-2|.|TRBJ1-2|.
TGTGCCAGCAGCCTGGGGGGGGGCGACGGCTACACCTTC
CASSLGGGDGYTF
>TRBV28|TRBD1|TRBJ1-2|.
TGTGCCAGCAGCCGCCCCGGACAGGGGGCGTATGGCTACACCTTC
CASSRPGQGAYGYTF
>TRBV4-2|.|TRBJ2-3|.
TGTGCCAGCAGCCGGTCCAGAGGCGGCCAGACTAGCACAGATACGCAGTATTTT
CASSRSRGGQTSTDTQYF
>TRBV6-5|TRBD1|TRBJ1-4|.
TGTGCCAGCACTAATGGACAGGGGCGGGAAAAACTGTTTTTT
CASTNGQGREKLFF
>TRBV5-1|.|TRBJ1-4|.
TGCGCCAGCAGCTTGGACAGGGCAGGTGAAAAACTGTTTTTT
CASSLDRAGEKLFF
>TRBV11-1|TRBD1|TRBJ2-4|.
TGTGCCAGCAGCTTAGCGCGAGGCGGGACAGGGTGGAACATTCAGTACTTC
CASSLARGGTGWNIQYF
>TRBV7-2|.|TRBJ1-6|.
TGTGCCAGCAGCTTACTTGGAGCGGGGGAAATTTCACCCCTCCACTTT
CASSLLGAGEISPLHF
>TRBV29-1|TRBD2|TRBJ2-5|once
TGCAGCGTTGATTCCTGGCGGGAGGCTATAGAGACCCAGTACTTC
CSVDSWREAIETQYF
>TRBV19|TRBD1|TRBJ1-4|.
TGTGCCAGTAGTCGGACAGGGACTAATGAAAAACTGTTTTTT
CASSRTGTNEKLFF
>TRBV5-4|TRBD2|TRBJ2-1|.
TGTGCCAGCAGCCTTGGACTAGCGGGCAATGAGCAGTTCTTC
CASSLGLAGNEQFF
>TRBV19|.|TRBJ1-2|few
TGTGCCAGTAGTATAGGAGGGAGCGGCTACACCTTC
CASSIGGSGYTF
>TRBV30|.|TRBJ2-7|few
TGTGCCTGGAGTGTACAGGATTTGGAGCAGTACTTC
CAWSVQDLEQYF
>TRBV7-2|.|TRBJ2-7|once
TGTGCCAGCAGCCTAGTAGGCGGCAGGGGAAGTTACTTC
CASSLVGGRGSYF
>TRBV4-3|TRBD2|TRBJ2-1|.
TGCGCCAGCAGCCCTCAGACTAGCGGGAGGTACAATGAGCAGTTCTTC
CASSPQTSGRYNEQFF
>TRBV25-1|TRBD2|TRBJ2-1|.
TGTGCCAGCAGTGAATCGCTAGCGGGTAACAATGAGCAGTTCTTC
CASSESLAGNNEQFF
>TRBV2|.|TRBJ2-1|.
TGTGCCAGCAGTGATCAGATCCGCAGTGAGCAGTTCTTC
CASSDQIRSEQFF
>TRBV5-4|.|TRBJ2-3|.
TGTGCCAGCAGCGCACCCGGCGGAGGAGATACGCAGTATTTT
CASSAPGGGDTQYF
>TRBV10-3|.|TRBJ1-2|.
TGTGCCATCAGTGAGCAACGGTCGGATGGCTACACCTTC
CAISEQRSDGYTF
>TRBV21-1|.|TRBJ2-2|.
TGTGCCAGCAGCAAAGGGGCGGACAGGGGTACCGGGGAGCTGTTTTTT
CASSKGADRGTGELFF
>TRBV7-9|TRBD1|TRBJ2-7|.
TGTGCCAGCAGCCCAAAAGCGACAGGGCCTTACGAGCAGTACTTC
CASSPKATGPYEQYF
>TRBV6-5|TRBD1|TRBJ2-7|once
TGTGCCAGCAGCCGACAGGGGGCCCACGAGCAGTACTTC
CASSRQGAHEQYF
>TRBV29-1|.|TRBJ2-2|.
TGCAGCGTTGTCCCCACAGCATCCGGCACCGGGGAGCTGTTTTTT
CSVVPTASGTGELFF
>TRBV19|TRBD2|TRBJ2-7|.
TGTGCCAGTAGCGGGACTAGCGCTTACGAGCAGTACTTC
CASSGTSAYEQYF
>TRBV15|TRBD1|TRBJ1-2|.
TGTGCCACCAGCAGAGGTTCGGACAGGGGAGACGGCTACACCTTC
CATSRGSDRGDGYTF
>TRBV29-1|.|TRBJ2-2|.
TGCAGCGTTGAAAGGAGGAGCCTCGCGAACACCGGGGAGCTGTTTTTT
CSVERRSLANTGELFF
>TRBV18|TRBD2|TRBJ2-3|.
TGTGCCAGCTCACCTGGGACTAGCGGTAGCACAGATACGCAGTATTTT
CASSPGTSGSTDTQYF
>TRBV6-6|.|TRBJ1-5|.
TGTGCCAGCAGCCCGTCCTATAGCAATCAGCCCCAGCATTTT
CASSPSYSNQPQHF
>TRBV12-3/TRBV12-4|.|TRBJ1-3|.
TGTGCCAGCAGTTTTGGTCTATTAAACACCATATATTTT
CASSFGLLNTIYF
>TRBV7-6|TRBD1|TRBJ2-7|.
TGTGCCAGCAGCACACGGACAGGGGGCGGCTACGAGCAGTACTTC
CASSTRTGGGYEQYF
>TRBV7-2|TRBD2|TRBJ2-3|many
TGTGCCAGCAGCTTTCATTCTAGCGGGCGCACAGATACGCAGTATTTT
CASSFHSSGRTDTQYF